These 21 T cell receptor beta chains came from one sample sequenced in a study of memory CD4+ T cells and cytomegalovirus serostatus. TCRdb's table, derived via immunoSEQ multiplex PCR, lists solely in-frame clones and lacks some. The data show 40,000 to 55,000 clones, with roughly 80% seen just once and 0.67% held by the top ten. Single viable CD3+CD4+CD8-CD45RO+ cells were sorted as the memory CD4+ T cells. Sequenced material: memory CD4+ T cells from blood. The receptors here all came from an adult in good health and CMV-seronegative.

The rearrangement joins TRBV7-9 to TRBJ1-1, with no clear D. The CDR3 consists of 12 residues. V gave up 2 bases and J gave up 1 base, with 2 bases separating them. The V gene's germline CDR1 is SEHNR and CDR2 FQNEAQ (reference sequence). The CDR3: CASSLKNTEAFF. The CDR3 DNA follows: TGTGCCAGCAGCTTAAAGAACACTGAAGCTTTCTTT.

The chain has TRBV20-1 and TRBJ2-7; D perhaps matches TRBD1 (7 bases). V was shortened by 6 bases and J by 7 bases, with 10 bases between the two germline ends. This CDR3 has 10 amino acids. Germline CDR1 DFQATT, CDR2 SNEGSKA (reference sequence). This CDR3 is CSAAGGEQYF. The CDR3 DNA is TGCAGTGCAGCAGGGGGGGAGCAGTACTTC.

The rearrangement links TRBV18 to TRBJ2-7; possibly TRBD1 for D (6 bases). CDR1 is KGHSH, CDR2 LQKENI, per germline. The CDR3 is 14 residues long. V was cut by 5 bases and J by 2 bases, with 13 bases left in between. The CDR3 nucleotides read TGTGCCAGCTCATCGGACAGCAATCCCTACGAGCAGTACTTC. It codes for CASSSDSNPYEQYF.

CDR3 sequence (DNA): TGTGCCAGTAGTATGGGACGATTGAATGAAAAACTGTTTTTT. Its translation: CASSMGRLNEKLFF. This sequence joins TRBV19 and TRBJ1-4; D might be TRBD1 (5 bases). Germline V gene sequence: CDR1 LNHDA, CDR2 SQIVND (reference sequence). The V and J ends lost 3 bases and 5 bases respectively, with 10 bases between them. The CDR3 runs 14 residues.

This clone is a singleton in its sample. This chain links TRBV6-1 with TRBJ1-2; D remains unclear. The CDR3 contains 13 residues. The germline gives CDR1 MNHNS, CDR2 SASEGT. Between the trimmed V and J ends, which lost 3 bases and 7 bases, there was a span of 12 bases. The CDR3 loop reads CASSERVYPGYTF. The CDR3 nucleotides read TGTGCCAGCAGTGAGAGGGTTTACCCTGGCTACACCTTC.

The chain employs TRBV18 and TRBJ2-7; D ambiguous. Germline V CDR1 and CDR2: KGHSH, LQKENI. CDR3 length: 13 residues. Trimming took 3 bases from V and 5 from J, leaving 11 bases between them. The CDR3 reads CASSPSSTNEQYF. The CDR3 bases are TGTGCCAGCTCACCTTCCAGTACAAACGAGCAGTACTTC.

The count of this clone is one. The rearrangement uses TRBV28 and TRBJ1-1; maybe TRBD1 (6 bases). Trimming took 4 bases from V and 3 from J, leaving 12 bases between them. This CDR3 spans 14 amino acids. CDR1 is MDHEN and CDR2 is SYDVKM in the germline V gene. The CDR3: CASSSGGRDTEAFF. Written as DNA, the CDR3 is TGTGCCAGCAGTTCCGGGGGCAGGGACACTGAAGCTTTCTTT.

The chain has TRBV7-9 and TRBJ2-7; 12 nucleotides align to TRBD2. Germline lookup yields CDR1 SEHNR and CDR2 FQNEAQ (reference sequence). V lost 4 bases, J lost 7 bases, and 5 bases stayed unmatched. This CDR3 is 14 amino acids long. The chain's CDR3 is CASSSTSGSGEQYF. CDR3 nucleotides: TGTGCCAGCAGCTCGACTAGCGGGAGTGGTGAGCAGTACTTC. The entire variable domain, with the rest obtained from reference TRBV7-9 and TRBJ2-7, is as follows: DTGVSQNPRHKITKRGQNVTFRCDPISEHNRLYWYRQTLGQGPEFLTYFQNEAQLEKSRLLSDRFSAERPKGSFSTLEIQRTEQGDSAMYLCASSSTSGSGEQYFGPGTRLTVT.

The chain is built from TRBV28 and TRBJ1-5; D is ambiguous. CDR1 and CDR2 from the germline V gene are MDHEN and SYDVKM. Trimming removed 1 base from V and 4 bases from J, with 5 bases in between. The CDR3 consists of 13 residues. CDR3 sequence: CASSLLGNQPQHF. CDR3 DNA sequence: TGTGCCAGCAGTTTATTGGGGAATCAGCCCCAGCATTTT.

CDR3 DNA: TGTGCCAGCAGCCGGAGCGGGCTGGGCTACGAGCAGTACTTC. Protein product: CASSRSGLGYEQYF. The J gene is TRBJ2-7, the V gene TRBV14; a weak D match, TRBD2 (6 bases). This CDR3 has 14 amino acids. The V gene lost 4 bases and the J gene lost 3 bases, with 13 bases spanning the gap. Germline CDR1 SGHDN, CDR2 FVKESK. Complete variable domain (other parts from reference TRBV14 and TRBJ2-7): EAGVTQFPSHSVIEKGQTVTLRCDPISGHDNLYWYRRVMGKEIKFLLHFVKESKQDESGMPNNRFLAERTGGTYSTLKVQPAELEDSGVYFCASSRSGLGYEQYFGPGTRLTVT.

This clone was recorded once. The gene calls are TRBV5-1 and TRBJ2-5; D is perhaps TRBD1 or TRBD2 (5 bases each). The CDR3 runs 16 residues. The germline gives CDR1 SGHRS, CDR2 YFSETQ. Trimming shortened V by 0 bases and J by 1 base, and 13 bases separated the two germline ends. CDR3: CASSLDSLGVQETQYF. The CDR3 region has the DNA TGCGCCAGCAGCTTGGACTCTCTGGGGGTCCAAGAGACCCAGTACTTC.

There are a few counts of this clone. The gene calls are TRBV30 and TRBJ2-5; D is undetermined. Trimming took off 4 bases at V and 3 bases at J, with 6 bases between the two ends. This CDR3 region has 11 residues. Germline V gene data show CDR1 as GTSNPN and CDR2 as SVGIG (reference sequence). The CDR3 loop is CAWNNKETQYF. CDR3 nucleotides: TGTGCCTGGAATAATAAAGAGACCCAGTACTTC.

In nucleotides, the CDR3 is TGTGCCAGCAGCCCCGGGACAGGAAGCAATCAGCCCCAGCATTTT. Translating gives CASSPGTGSNQPQHF. This chain joins TRBV5-4 and TRBJ1-5; TRBD1 agrees at 8 bases. CDR1 SGHNT and CDR2 YYREEE come from the germline V gene (reference sequence). After removal of 4 bases from V and 1 base from J, the junction contained 4 bases not matched to a gene. The CDR3 is 15 amino acids. The full variable domain, rest sourced from reference TRBV5-4 and TRBJ1-5, is ETGVTQSPTHLIKTRGQQVTLRCSSQSGHNTVSWYQQALGQGPQFIFQYYREEENGRGNFPPRFSGLQFPNYSSELNVNALELDDSALYLCASSPGTGSNQPQHFGDGTRLSIL.

The chain carries TRBV2 and TRBJ1-5, with no clear D. The germline gives CDR1 SNHLY, CDR2 FYNNEI. With 6 bases removed from V and 6 bases from J, the gap between germline ends came to 12 bases. This CDR3 is 13 amino acids long. The DNA of the CDR3 is TGTGCCAGCAGAGGACGGGTGGGTCAGCCCCAGCATTTT. Its protein product is CASRGRVGQPQHF.

The chain couples TRBV2 to TRBJ2-1, with 8 bases that match TRBD2. The germline V gene has CDR1 SNHLY and CDR2 FYNNEI. The V and J ends lost 6 bases and 8 bases, in that order; junction bases with no gene match: 6. The CDR3 contains 13 residues. The CDR3 loop is CASRPGLVYEQFF. The CDR3 nucleotides read TGTGCCAGCAGACCGGGACTAGTATATGAGCAGTTCTTC.

V is TRBV2 and J is TRBJ2-7; 9 bases are a match to TRBD1. The CDR3 extends over 14 amino acids. Germline lookup yields CDR1 SNHLY and CDR2 FYNNEI. Trimming at V came to 7 bases and at J to 3 bases, leaving 7 bases not matched to a gene. The CDR3 spells CASTEQGARYEQYF. In nucleotides, the CDR3 is TGTGCCAGCACCGAACAGGGGGCGCGCTACGAGCAGTACTTC.

This clone has a single count. The V gene is TRBV29-1, the J gene TRBJ1-1; no definite D call. CDR1 is SQVTM, CDR2 ANQGSEA, per germline. CDR3 length: 13 residues. The V end lost 7 bases, the J end lost 0 bases, and 12 bases lay between the germline ends. In DNA, the CDR3 is TGCAGCGCCACCCACCCAATGAACACTGAAGCTTTCTTT. Translated, it gives CSATHPMNTEAFF.

This chain joins TRBV7-3 and TRBJ2-1; D remains unclear. The CDR3 is 14 residues long. Germline V lookup: CDR1 SGHTA, CDR2 FQGTGA. V gave up 5 bases and J gave up 9 bases, with 17 bases separating them. For the CDR3, the DNA is TGTGCCAGCAGCCCGAGTAGTGAGTGGGTTGAGCAGTTCTTC. Protein: CASSPSSEWVEQFF. Together with reference TRBV7-3 and TRBJ2-1, the CDR3 gives the full variable domain: GAGVSQTPSNKVTEKGKYVELRCDPISGHTALYWYRQSLGQGPEFLIYFQGTGAADDSGLPNDRFFAVRPEGSVSTLKIQRTERGDSAVYLCASSPSSEWVEQFFGPGTRLTVL.

The V and J genes are TRBV7-2 and TRBJ2-7, with D perhaps TRBD1 (5 bases). From germline, CDR1 is SGHTA and CDR2 FQGNSA. The CDR3 extends over 13 amino acids. V lost 5 bases to trimming and J lost 6 bases, with 14 bases between them. The CDR3 loop reads CASSGAMLLEQYF. For the CDR3, the DNA is TGTGCCAGCAGCGGGGCTATGCTCCTCGAGCAGTACTTC. The entire variable domain, with the rest obtained from reference TRBV7-2 and TRBJ2-7, is as follows: GAGVSQSPSNKVTEKGKDVELRCDPISGHTALYWYRQSLGQGLEFLIYFQGNSAPDKSGLPSDRFSAERTGGSVSTLTIQRTQQEDSAVYLCASSGAMLLEQYFGPGTRLTVT.

The rearrangement uses TRBV5-4 and TRBJ1-6, with a tentative D call TRBD1 (6 bases). V was shortened by 0 bases and J by 7 bases, with 11 bases between the two germline ends. From germline, CDR1 is SGHNT and CDR2 YYREEE (reference sequence). The CDR3 has 15 amino acids. DNA of the CDR3: TGTGCCAGCAGCTTGGCCAGGGGTGAAAATTCACCCCTCCACTTT. Translated: CASSLARGENSPLHF.

The genes are TRBV18 and TRBJ2-7; TRBD2 matches 11 bases. CDR1 KGHSH and CDR2 LQKENI come from the germline V gene. The CDR3 spans 15 residues. V shed 4 bases and J 3 bases; nucleotides not matched to a gene: 5. The CDR3 sequence is CASSLSGRAYYEQYF. DNA for the CDR3: TGTGCCAGCTCACTTAGCGGGAGGGCCTACTACGAGCAGTACTTC.